A single sample gave rise to the 30 T cell receptor beta chains below, sequenced in a study of CD8 T cells in ankylosing spondylitis. TCRdb redid the calling of the 5' RACE reads with MiXCR, one entry per CDR3 protein. The table has under 450,000 distinct CDR3 sequences, roughly 17% seen once. The antigens of these receptors remain unknown. Study outcomes and limitations: One TCR beta motif, made up of eight highly homologous variants, appeared characteristic of ankylosing spondylitis blood.

The sequenced sample was blood, either unsorted or a sorted T cell fraction (not recorded which). The receptors were gathered from a male donor with ankylosing spondylitis.

The chain employs TRBV7-9 and TRBJ1-1, with D tentatively TRBD1 (6 bases). Germline CDR1 and CDR2: SEHNR and FQNEAQ (reference sequence). Trimming removed 5 bases from V and 1 base from J, with 11 bases in between. This CDR3 has 14 residues. The CDR3 nucleotides are TGTGCCAGCAGCCCGACACAGGGGAACACTGAAGCTTTCTTT. It codes for CASSPTQGNTEAFF.

This clonotype has ten or more counts. This sequence joins TRBV11-2 and TRBJ2-1, with TRBD1 matching 9 bases. Per the germline V gene, CDR1 is SGHAT and CDR2 is FQNNGV. The V segment lost 1 base and the J segment 2 bases; nucleotides outside the gene matches: 12. This CDR3 is 19 amino acids long. The CDR3 DNA is TGTGCCAGCAGCTTAGTTAGTTGGGGGACAGGGCGGACCTACAATGAGCAGTTCTTC. It encodes CASSLVSWGTGRTYNEQFF. Combining the CDR3 with reference TRBV11-2 and TRBJ2-1 gives the whole variable domain EAGVAQSPRYKIIEKRQSVAFWCNPISGHATLYWYQQILGQGPKLLIQFQNNGVVDDSQLPKDRFSAERLKGVDSTLKIQPAKLEDSAVYLCASSLVSWGTGRTYNEQFFGPGTRLTVL.

This clonotype was counted between two and nine times. The V gene is TRBV6-2 or TRBV6-3, the J gene TRBJ1-1; D is perhaps TRBD1 (6 bases). This CDR3 is 15 amino acids long. The V gene's germline CDR1 is MNHEY and CDR2 SVGEGT. Trimming shortened V by 7 bases and J by 4 bases, and 19 bases separated the two germline ends. CDR3 amino acids: CASIARQGRGTEAFF. CDR3 nucleotide sequence: TGTGCCAGCATTGCGCGCCAGGGGCGCGGCACTGAAGCTTTCTTT.

The CDR3 loop reads CASSLFGQGAIGELFF. CDR3 nucleotide sequence: TGTGCCAGCAGTTTATTCGGACAGGGGGCGATCGGGGAGCTGTTTTTT. The chain carries TRBV28 and TRBJ2-2; 11 bases are shared with TRBD1. There are 16 residues in the CDR3. V trimming: 1 base; J trimming: 7 bases; junction bases outside the gene matches: 5. Germline V gives CDR1 MDHEN, CDR2 SYDVKM.

This clonotype came up a few times. The rearrangement links TRBV20-1 to TRBJ2-5; D unresolved. The germline CDR1 and CDR2 sequences are DFQATT and SNEGSKA (reference sequence). This CDR3 has 12 residues. V dropped 4 bases and J dropped 0 bases, with 6 bases sitting between them. The CDR3 nucleotides read TGCAGTGCTAATGTCCACCAAGAGACCCAGTACTTC. This encodes CSANVHQETQYF.

This clonotype was seen many times. The V gene is TRBV27, the J gene TRBJ2-7, with a weak D call TRBD2 (6 bases). The germline V gene has CDR1 MNHEY and CDR2 SMNVEV (reference sequence). V lost 5 bases and J 2 bases, leaving 13 bases between the germline ends. CDR3 length: 14 amino acids. The CDR3 DNA reads as TGTGCCAGCAGTAGGCGGGACCCCACCTACGAGCAGTACTTC. Amino acid sequence: CASSRRDPTYEQYF.

There are a few counts of this clonotype. V usage is TRBV7-8 and J usage is TRBJ1-2; TRBD1 might be the D (6 bases). The CDR3 is made up of 13 amino acids. Germline CDR1 reads SGHVS; CDR2 reads FQNEAQ. Trimming took 8 bases from V and 4 from J, leaving 14 bases between them. The CDR3 bases are TGTGCCAGCGGGAGGGGGGGAGGCTATGGCTACACCTTC. This encodes CASGRGGGYGYTF.

This clonotype has just a few counts. This sequence joins TRBV25-1 and TRBJ2-3; the D call may be TRBD1 or TRBD2 (5 bases each). Trimming shortened V by 3 bases and J by 3 bases, and 16 bases separated the two germline ends. The CDR3 is made up of 16 amino acids. Germline lookup yields CDR1 MGHDK and CDR2 SYGVNS. The chain's CDR3 is CASSDSRGVGTDTQYF. CDR3 bases: TGTGCCAGCAGTGACTCGAGAGGGGTGGGTACAGATACGCAGTATTTT. Full variable domain (remainder filled in from reference TRBV25-1 and TRBJ2-3): EADIYQTPRYLVIGTGKKITLECSQTMGHDKMYWYQQDPGMELHLIHYSYGVNSTEKGDLSSESTVSRIRTEHFPLTLESARPSHTSQYLCASSDSRGVGTDTQYFGPGTRLTVL.

The chain uses TRBV29-1 and TRBJ2-5, with 7 bases fitting TRBD1. Germline CDR1 SQVTM, CDR2 ANQGSEA. The CDR3 is 13 amino acids. With V trimmed by 6 bases and J by 5 bases, 9 bases remained unmatched. This chain's CDR3 is CSVWDSAYETQYF. The CDR3 DNA sequence: TGCAGCGTCTGGGACAGCGCCTATGAGACCCAGTACTTC.

This chain joins TRBV29-1 and TRBJ1-2; no reliable D call. Between the trimmed V and J ends, which lost 0 bases and 12 bases, there was a span of 26 bases. The CDR3 spans 16 residues. CDR1 and CDR2 (germline): SQVTM, ANQGSEA. DNA for the CDR3: TGCAGCGTTGAAGATGTAGATCCGGGGTTGTTCCGCCCTCACACCTTC. Translated: CSVEDVDPGLFRPHTF.

This clonotype came up a few times. V usage is TRBV20-1 and J usage is TRBJ2-3; 9 bases line up with TRBD2. V was pared by 1 base and J by 0 bases, with 5 bases of the junction left unmatched. This CDR3 region has 16 residues. The germline V gene encodes CDR1 DFQATT and CDR2 SNEGSKA (reference sequence). Here the CDR3 reads CSARVAGGPSTDTQYF. In DNA form, the CDR3 reads TGCAGTGCTAGAGTGGCGGGAGGGCCAAGCACAGATACGCAGTATTTT.

This clonotype was counted between two and nine times. J is TRBJ2-7 and V is TRBV15; no clear D. The CDR3 spans 13 residues. CDR1 and CDR2 from the germline V gene are LNHNV and YYDKDF (reference sequence). The V end lost 0 bases, the J end lost 4 bases, and 7 bases lay between the germline ends. The CDR3 DNA reads as TGTGCCACCAGCAGAGATGTGGCATACGAGCAGTACTTC. This sequence encodes CATSRDVAYEQYF.

This clonotype was picked up a small number of times. The V and J genes are TRBV11-2 and TRBJ2-7; D is uncertain. V was cut by 3 bases and J by 2 bases, with 11 bases left in between. Germline assignment: CDR1 SGHAT and CDR2 FQNNGV. This CDR3 has 14 residues. CDR3 amino acids: CASSLRPSTYEQYF. In DNA form, the CDR3 reads TGTGCCAGCAGCTTGAGGCCCTCGACCTACGAGCAGTACTTC.

This clonotype was picked up a small number of times. The chain is built from TRBV6-2 or TRBV6-3 and TRBJ1-1, with D possibly being TRBD1 (6 bases). Between the trimmed V and J ends, which lost 6 bases and 5 bases, there was a span of 16 bases. Germline CDR1 is MNHEY and CDR2 is SVGEGT. The CDR3 totals 14 residues. The chain's CDR3 is CASSSGGHRTEAFF. The CDR3 bases are TGTGCCAGCAGCTCCGGGGGGCACAGAACTGAAGCTTTCTTT.

This chain joins TRBV11-2 and TRBJ1-2, with 10 positions matching TRBD1. Germline loops: CDR1 SGHAT, CDR2 FQNNGV. Trimming removed 4 bases from V and 4 bases from J; junction bases left unmatched: 9. The CDR3 has 16 residues. CDR3 sequence: CASSSTGGRLIYGYTF. CDR3 coding DNA: TGTGCCAGCAGCTCGACAGGGGGCAGGTTAATCTATGGCTACACCTTC.

The chain employs TRBV12-3 or TRBV12-4 and TRBJ2-2; the D gene is possibly TRBD2 (7 bases). V was cut by 6 bases and J by 6 bases, with 14 bases left in between. The CDR3 length is 14 residues. In DNA form, the CDR3 reads TGTGCCAGCAGGCTCGGGGGGCGGGCCGGGGAGCTGTTTTTT. Its translation: CASRLGGRAGELFF.

This rearrangement joins TRBV24-1 to TRBJ2-4, with 11 bases aligning to TRBD1. The CDR3 contains 23 residues. Per germline, CDR1 KGHDR and CDR2 SFDVKD. With 5 bases clipped from V and 0 bases from J, the junction kept 23 bases outside the gene matches. The CDR3 DNA follows: TGTGCCACCAGTGTATCTTCCGCCCGACCGGGACAGGGGGATAAAGGAGCCAAAAACATTCAGTACTTC. This encodes CATSVSSARPGQGDKGAKNIQYF.

The chain combines TRBV6-5 with TRBJ1-3, with D tentatively TRBD1 (5 bases). Germline loops: CDR1 MNHEY, CDR2 SVGAGI. The CDR3 length is 16 residues. The V gene lost 2 bases and the J gene lost 5 bases, with 16 bases spanning the gap. As DNA, the CDR3 is TGTGCCAGCAGTTACAGCCGCACGGGGCCTAGAAACACCATATATTTT. Protein product: CASSYSRTGPRNTIYF.

This clonotype was picked up a small number of times. The chain combines TRBV12-3 or TRBV12-4 with TRBJ1-1; 7 bases match TRBD1. CDR3 size: 16 residues. The ends lost 4 bases at V and 0 bases at J; junction bases unmatched: 8. CDR3 sequence: CASSWGQNIVNTEAFF. In DNA, the CDR3 is TGTGCCAGCAGTTGGGGACAGAACATCGTGAACACTGAAGCTTTCTTT.

With respect to this clonotype: No conserved phenylalanine or tryptophan ends this CDR3, so it is likely a read error. No DNA is shown, since the ends of the CDR3 on it are uncertain; the CDR3 is the one TCRdb lists. The chain couples TRBV6-1 to TRBJ2-7; the table's D gene call, TRBD1, was not cross checked with the DNA. Germline lookup yields CDR1 MNHNS and CDR2 SASEGT. 13 amino acids form the CDR3, both terminal residues included. CDR3 protein: CASSERSGTGSTI.

This clonotype was found a few times. The chain has TRBV11-2 and TRBJ2-3; D remains unclear. CDR1 is SGHAT, CDR2 FQNNGV, per germline. Trimming took 1 base from V and 2 from J, leaving 10 bases between them. The length of the CDR3 is 15 residues. CDR3 in amino acids: CASSLGAYPTDTQYF. The CDR3 bases are TGTGCCAGCAGCTTAGGTGCCTACCCCACAGATACGCAGTATTTT.

The chain joins TRBV18 to TRBJ1-2, with 9 bases identical to TRBD1. The CDR3 totals 13 residues. Trimming removed 4 bases from V and 6 bases from J; junction bases left unmatched: 3. The germline V gene has CDR1 KGHSH and CDR2 LQKENI. The CDR3 loop is CASSRTGVHGYTF. The CDR3 coding sequence is TGTGCCAGCTCACGGACAGGGGTACATGGCTACACCTTC.

This clonotype was detected a few times. CDR3 DNA: TGTGCCAGCAGCGTAATCGGTGGGGTTGGCTACACCTTC. It is translated as CASSVIGGVGYTF. The chain couples TRBV9 to TRBJ1-2; D remains ambiguous. The germline V gene has CDR1 SGDLS and CDR2 YYNGEE. Trimming removed 1 base at V and 7 bases at J, with 11 bases between. This CDR3 region has 13 residues. Complete variable domain (other parts from reference TRBV9 and TRBJ1-2): DSGVTQTPKHLITATGQRVTLRCSPRSGDLSVYWYQQSLDQGLQFLIQYYNGEERAKGNILERFSAQQFPDLHSELNLSSLELGDSALYFCASSVIGGVGYTFGSGTRLTVV.

In DNA, the CDR3 is TGTGCCAGCGGGAGTGGGGTTAATAATTCACCCCTCCACTTT. It yields the protein CASGSGVNNSPLHF. The chain couples TRBV6-1 to TRBJ1-6; D is unclear. With 8 bases removed from V and 5 bases from J, the gap between germline ends came to 13 bases. From germline, CDR1 is MNHNS and CDR2 SASEGT. This CDR3 is built from 14 residues.

The chain has TRBV7-8 and TRBJ2-2, with 8 bases that match TRBD2. V was pared by 6 bases and J by 1 base, with 10 bases of the junction left unmatched. CDR1 and CDR2 (germline): SGHVS, FQNEAQ. CDR3 length equals 17 residues. Here the CDR3 DNA reads TGTGCCAGCAGAGGGACGGGGGGGATTGGGAACACCGGGGAGCTGTTTTTT. Protein sequence: CASRGTGGIGNTGELFF.

This clonotype was detected a few times. The V call is TRBV27, the J call TRBJ1-4; D might be TRBD1 (5 bases). The CDR3 sequence is 17 residues long. Trimming stripped 5 bases from V and 8 bases from J, with 24 bases between. Germline lookup yields CDR1 MNHEY and CDR2 SMNVEV (reference sequence). In DNA form, the CDR3 reads TGTGCCAGCAGTCCCCTCTTATCGCCAGGGAAGGGAGAAAAACTGTTTTTT. Amino acid sequence: CASSPLLSPGKGEKLFF.

V and J are TRBV27 and TRBJ2-1; 7 positions match TRBD1. J was trimmed by 0 bases and V by 3 bases; bases with no gene match: 8. Looked up from germline, CDR1 is MNHEY and CDR2 is SMNVEV (reference sequence). The CDR3 runs 17 residues. Written as DNA, the CDR3 is TGTGCCAGCAGTTTCCGCGGACAGGCCAGCTCCTACAATGAGCAGTTCTTC. It translates to CASSFRGQASSYNEQFF.

In this sample, this clonotype turned up a few times. For the CDR3, the DNA is TGTGCCAGCAGCTTAGGACGTGGTGAGCAGTTCTTC. Protein sequence: CASSLGRGEQFF. V gene TRBV11-3 combines with J gene TRBJ2-1; D ambiguous. This CDR3 has 12 residues. Trimming shortened V by 1 base and J by 9 bases, and 7 bases separated the two germline ends. The germline gives CDR1 SGHNT, CDR2 YENEEA.

This clonotype has a handful of counts. This sequence joins TRBV4-3 and TRBJ1-3, with a tentative D call TRBD1 (6 bases). CDR1 and CDR2 (germline): LGHNA, YSLEER. The CDR3 is 14 residues long. The germline V and J ends were trimmed by 4 bases and 2 bases, with 9 bases remaining between them. The DNA of the CDR3 is TGCGCCAGCAGCCTGACAGGAACTGGAAACACCATATATTTT. This codes for CASSLTGTGNTIYF.

This chain joins TRBV7-2 and TRBJ2-4; D is unclear. The length of the CDR3 is 11 residues. The V end lost 4 bases, the J end lost 8 bases, and 6 bases lay between the germline ends. Germline lookup yields CDR1 SGHTA and CDR2 FQGNSA. The DNA of the CDR3 is TGTGCCAGCAGCTCAGGAGACATTCAGTACTTC. Translating gives CASSSGDIQYF.